What follows are 13 T cell receptor beta chains derived from one specimen sequenced in a study of T-cell reconstitution after alpha-beta-depleted transplantation in children. The TCRbeta library incorporated unique molecular identifiers. TCRdb re-called the PCR reads with MiXCR, one entry per CDR3 protein. The sample consists of 200,000 or so distinct CDR3 sequences, about 8.2% of them appearing once. The input for sequencing was PBMCs, mostly from graft donor cells, taken 360 days after TCRalphabeta/CD19-depleted stem cell transplant. The receptors were sampled from a male patient between 2 and 15 years old who had a stem cell transplant for acute myeloid leukemia, so the T cells may come from the graft donor.

The V gene is TRBV25-1, the J gene TRBJ1-2, with 7 bases aligning to TRBD1. Losses at the gene ends were 2 bases for V and 4 bases for J; bases not matched to a gene: 7. CDR1 and CDR2 (germline): MGHDK, SYGVNS. The length of the CDR3 is 15 residues. The DNA of the CDR3 is TGTGCCAGCAGTGAAAACGACAGGGCCTTCTATGGCTACACCTTC. Translated: CASSENDRAFYGYTF.

This clonotype was picked up a small number of times. The chain couples TRBV7-2 to TRBJ2-3; D perhaps matches TRBD2 (6 bases). Germline-derived CDR1 and CDR2 are SGHTA and FQGNSA. This CDR3 has 13 residues. Trimming took 1 base from V and 6 from J, leaving 8 bases between them. CDR3 coding DNA: TGTGCCAGCAGCTTAGGGGAGGAGGATACGCAGTATTTT. As protein: CASSLGEEDTQYF.

This clonotype was observed a handful of times. J is TRBJ1-1 and V is TRBV7-2; D unclear. Per the germline V gene, CDR1 is SGHTA and CDR2 is FQGNSA. V lost 5 bases to trimming and J lost 3 bases, with 19 bases between them. The CDR3 has 16 amino acids. CDR3 sequence: CASSGPMGMADTEAFF. In DNA, the CDR3 is TGTGCCAGCAGCGGCCCCATGGGGATGGCAGACACTGAAGCTTTCTTT.

This clonotype has ten or more counts. This rearrangement joins TRBV25-1 to TRBJ2-7; 7 bases map to TRBD2. Germline CDR1 reads MGHDK; CDR2 reads SYGVNS. The CDR3 totals 15 residues. With 2 bases clipped from V and 3 bases from J, the junction kept 7 bases outside the gene matches. The CDR3 sequence: CASSEVGLGIYEQYF. The CDR3 coding sequence is TGTGCCAGCAGTGAAGTCGGACTAGGTATCTACGAGCAGTACTTC.

This clonotype was detected ten times or more. V and J are TRBV6-2 or TRBV6-3 and TRBJ2-1, with 8 bases matching TRBD2. The CDR3 sequence is 15 residues long. J lost 7 bases, V lost 2 bases, and 7 bases had no gene match. Germline CDR1 and CDR2: MNHEY and SVGEGT. CDR3 region: CASSYGPGGRNEQFF. Written as DNA, the CDR3 is TGTGCCAGCAGTTACGGTCCGGGGGGGCGGAATGAGCAGTTCTTC.

There are a few counts of this clonotype. The V and J genes are TRBV6-2 or TRBV6-3 and TRBJ1-1; D not certain. CDR1 is MNHEY and CDR2 is SVGEGT in the germline V gene. Trimming took off 2 bases at V and 6 bases at J, with 16 bases between the two ends. CDR3 length equals 15 residues. CDR3 coding DNA: TGTGCCAGCAGTTACCTTCTTGGCCTTTTATCTGAAGCTTTCTTT. It translates to CASSYLLGLLSEAFF.

This clonotype appeared a few times. The genes are TRBV7-8 and TRBJ2-5, with D hard to call. The CDR3 spans 15 residues. V was cut by 5 bases and J by 3 bases, with 16 bases left in between. Germline lookup yields CDR1 SGHVS and CDR2 FQNEAQ. CDR3 protein: CASSLTSGWEETQYF. The CDR3 nucleotides are TGTGCCAGCAGCCTTACGTCCGGGTGGGAAGAGACCCAGTACTTC. The full variable domain, completed using reference TRBV7-8 and TRBJ2-5, is GAGVSQSPRYKVAKRGQDVALRCDPISGHVSLFWYQQALGQGPEFLTYFQNEAQLDKSGLPSDRFFAERPEGSVSTLKIQRTQQEDSAVYLCASSLTSGWEETQYFGPGTRLLVL.

This clonotype was recorded many times. V is TRBV12-3 or TRBV12-4 and J is TRBJ2-3; D gene uncertain. The V end was cut by 6 bases, the J end by 3 bases, with 7 bases between. The CDR3 sequence is 12 residues long. CDR3 nucleotides: TGTGCCAGCAGCCCCGGGACAGATACGCAGTATTTT. As protein: CASSPGTDTQYF.

This clonotype has at least ten counts. The V gene is TRBV18, the J gene TRBJ1-1; TRBD1 is a possible D gene (6 bases). Trimming removed 5 bases at V and 5 bases at J, with 15 bases between. This CDR3 has 14 residues. Germline CDR1 reads KGHSH; CDR2 reads LQKENI. The CDR3 coding sequence is TGTGCCAGCTCATCACAGGGCGGCAATACTGAAGCTTTCTTT. Its protein product is CASSSQGGNTEAFF.

There are a few counts of this clonotype. CDR3 sequence reads: CASSVTVPEQFF. CDR3 nucleotides: TGTGCCAGCTCCGTCACAGTGCCTGAGCAGTTCTTC. The V call is TRBV18, the J call TRBJ2-1; D gene ambiguous. Deletions cut 6 bases from V and 9 bases from J, with 12 bases between. From germline, CDR1 is KGHSH and CDR2 LQKENI. The CDR3 spans 12 residues.

This clonotype was picked up many times. The rearrangement joins TRBV12-3 or TRBV12-4 to TRBJ1-1, with D unresolved. The CDR3 runs 13 residues. The V end lost 2 bases, the J end lost 0 bases, and 4 bases lay between the germline ends. DNA of the CDR3: TGTGCCAGCAGTTTAAAGGTGAACACTGAAGCTTTCTTT. Residues: CASSLKVNTEAFF.

To note about this clonotype: Relative to the germline gene, one junction end is altered; a read error may explain this. The J gene is TRBJ1-4, the V gene TRBV6-6; 8 bases agree with TRBD1. The germline V gene encodes CDR1 MNHNY and CDR2 SVGAGI (reference sequence). The CDR3 spans 10 residues. CDR3 sequence: CASSYGTGVF. The CDR3 bases are TGTGCCAGCAGTTATGGGACAGGAGTTTTT.

This clonotype has a handful of counts. The rearrangement links TRBV5-1 to TRBJ2-5; D is perhaps TRBD1 (6 bases). This CDR3 comprises 13 residues. The V end was cut by 4 bases, the J end by 5 bases, with 12 bases between. Germline V gene data show CDR1 as SGHRS and CDR2 as YFSETQ. The CDR3 reads CASSHPQGETQYF. CDR3 bases: TGCGCCAGCAGCCACCCTCAGGGGGAGACCCAGTACTTC.